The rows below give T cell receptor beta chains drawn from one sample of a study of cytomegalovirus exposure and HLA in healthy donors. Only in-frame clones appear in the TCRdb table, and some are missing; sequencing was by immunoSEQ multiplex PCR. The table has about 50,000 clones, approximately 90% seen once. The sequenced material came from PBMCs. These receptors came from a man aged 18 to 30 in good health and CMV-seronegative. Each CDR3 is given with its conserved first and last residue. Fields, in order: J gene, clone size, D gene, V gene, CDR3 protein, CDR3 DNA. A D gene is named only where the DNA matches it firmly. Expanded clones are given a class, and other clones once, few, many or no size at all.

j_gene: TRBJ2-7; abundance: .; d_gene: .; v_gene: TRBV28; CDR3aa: CASSFLGRNEQYF; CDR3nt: TGTGCCAGCAGTTTTTTGGGGAGGAACGAGCAGTACTTC
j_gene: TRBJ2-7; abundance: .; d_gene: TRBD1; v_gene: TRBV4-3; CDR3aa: CASSQDAGQGAYEQYF; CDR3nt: TGCGCCAGCAGCCAAGATGCGGGGCAGGGGGCTTACGAGCAGTACTTC
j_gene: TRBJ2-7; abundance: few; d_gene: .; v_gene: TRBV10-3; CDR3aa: CAISEAGPPYEQYF; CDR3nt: TGTGCCATCAGTGAGGCTGGGCCCCCCTACGAGCAGTACTTC
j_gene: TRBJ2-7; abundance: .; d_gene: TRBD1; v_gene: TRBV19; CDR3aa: CASSIGGQGSMYEQYF; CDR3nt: TGTGCCAGTAGTATAGGGGGACAGGGTTCTATGTACGAGCAGTACTTC
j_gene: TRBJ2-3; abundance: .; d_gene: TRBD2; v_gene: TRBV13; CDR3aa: CASSYSSGSTDTQYF; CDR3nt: TGTGCCAGCAGCTACTCTAGCGGAAGCACAGATACGCAGTATTTT
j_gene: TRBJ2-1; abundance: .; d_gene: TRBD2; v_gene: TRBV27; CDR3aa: CASSLKGTSGILNEQFF; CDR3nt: TGTGCCAGCAGTCTAAAAGGGACTAGCGGAATCCTCAATGAGCAGTTCTTC
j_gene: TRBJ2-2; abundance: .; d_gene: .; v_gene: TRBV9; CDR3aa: CASSPRHTGELFF; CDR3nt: TGTGCCAGCAGCCCCAGGCACACCGGGGAGCTGTTTTTT
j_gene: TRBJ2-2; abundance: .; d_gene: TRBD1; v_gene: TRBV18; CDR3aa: CASSQLGQGMGTGELFF; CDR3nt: TGTGCCAGCTCACAGCTTGGACAGGGGATGGGCACCGGGGAGCTGTTTTTT
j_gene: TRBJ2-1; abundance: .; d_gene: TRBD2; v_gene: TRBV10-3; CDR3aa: CAIRSGTSQYNEQFF; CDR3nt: TGTGCCATCAGGTCCGGGACTAGTCAATACAATGAGCAGTTCTTC
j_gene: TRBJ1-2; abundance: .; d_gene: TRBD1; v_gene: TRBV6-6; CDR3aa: CASSKGQANYGYTF; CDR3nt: TGTGCCAGCAGTAAAGGACAGGCAAACTATGGCTACACCTTC
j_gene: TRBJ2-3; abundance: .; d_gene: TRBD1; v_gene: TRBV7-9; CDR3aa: CASSLWTGGPGDTQYF; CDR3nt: TGTGCCAGCAGCTTATGGACAGGGGGACCGGGAGATACGCAGTATTTT
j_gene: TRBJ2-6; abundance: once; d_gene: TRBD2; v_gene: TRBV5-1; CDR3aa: CASSLAGLAGGTSGANVLTF; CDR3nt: TGCGCCAGCAGCTTGGCGGGACTAGCGGGAGGGACCTCTGGGGCCAACGTCCTGACTTTC
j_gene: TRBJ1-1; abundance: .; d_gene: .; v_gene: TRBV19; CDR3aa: CASTLGGNTEAFF; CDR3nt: TGTGCCAGTACCCTCGGGGGGAACACTGAAGCTTTCTTT
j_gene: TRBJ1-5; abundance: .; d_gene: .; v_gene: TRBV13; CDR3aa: CASSLGGVSNQPQHF; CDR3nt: TGTGCCAGCAGCTTAGGAGGGGTAAGCAATCAGCCCCAGCATTTT